This TCR beta chain emerged from a study of shared clonotypes between healthy human individuals. Study-level background: Each donor's CD4 naive and CD4 memory cells filled three plates apiece, CD8 naive two, and CD8 memory one. Study-wide points: Rarefaction showed sorted-subset sequencing was incomplete despite large depth. Memory subsets had estimated richness that was generally smaller than that of naive subsets. Clonotypes which were not shared had lower generation probabilities than clonotypes that all four donors shared.

TCRdb's table, derived via immunoSEQ multiplex PCR, lists solely in-frame clones and lacks some. The table has roughly 2.2 million clones, 93% seen once. V dropped 4 bases and J dropped 4; count of bases not matched to a gene: 12. This CDR3 is built from 15 residues. CDR1 and CDR2 (germline): SQVTM, ANQGSEA. On this clone: No antigen is known for it.

This TCR was sampled from a man aged 18 to 30 in good health. Some clones in this sample may be carry-over from other donors' samples. Sequenced sample: naive CD4+ T cells from PBMCs. Subset given: CD45RA+ positively selected. The chain couples TRBV29-1 to TRBJ1-2, with 7 bases lining up with TRBD1. DNA for the CDR3: TGCAGCGTTGTCTATCTGGGACAGCTTACCTATGGCTACACCTTC. Its translation: CSVVYLGQLTYGYTF. Complete variable domain (other parts from reference TRBV29-1 and TRBJ1-2): SAVISQKPSRDICQRGTSLTIQCQVDSQVTMMFWYRQQPGQSLTLIATANQGSEATYESGFVIDKFPISRPNLTFSTLTVSNMSPEDSSIYLCSVVYLGQLTYGYTFGSGTRLTVV.